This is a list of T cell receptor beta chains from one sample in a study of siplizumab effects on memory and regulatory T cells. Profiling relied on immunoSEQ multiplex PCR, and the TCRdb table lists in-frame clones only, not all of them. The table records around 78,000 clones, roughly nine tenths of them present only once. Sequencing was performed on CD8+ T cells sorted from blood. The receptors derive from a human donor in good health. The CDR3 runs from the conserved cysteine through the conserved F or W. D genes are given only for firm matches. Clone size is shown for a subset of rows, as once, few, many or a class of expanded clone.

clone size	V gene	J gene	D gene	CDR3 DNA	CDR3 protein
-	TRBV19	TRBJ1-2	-	TGTGCCAGTAAGGGGGATGGCTACACCTTC	CASKGDGYTF
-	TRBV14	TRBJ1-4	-	TGTGCTAGCAGCCTCTCGGGGGCCCAGGGAAAACTGTTTTTT	CASSLSGAQGKLFF
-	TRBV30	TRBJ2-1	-	TGTGCCTGGAGTGTTACAGGACTGAATGAGCAGTTCTTC	CAWSVTGLNEQFF
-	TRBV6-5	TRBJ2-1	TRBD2	TGTGCCAGCAGTTATACCGGGACTAGCGGGGATGTGCAGTTCTTC	CASSYTGTSGDVQFF
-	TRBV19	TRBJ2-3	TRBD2	TGTGCCAGTAGTATCGGAAGCGGGGGGGCCGGGGATACGCAGTATTTT	CASSIGSGGAGDTQYF
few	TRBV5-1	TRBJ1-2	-	TGCGCCAGCAACGTCTGGCCCGGAGGTTGGTATGGCTACACCTTC	CASNVWPGGWYGYTF
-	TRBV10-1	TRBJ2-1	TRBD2	TGCGCCAGCAGTGAACTAGCGGGAGCAGGTGAGCAGTTCTTC	CASSELAGAGEQFF
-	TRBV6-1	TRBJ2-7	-	TGTGCCAGCAGTGAAGCGGTTGTCTACGAGCAGTACTTC	CASSEAVVYEQYF
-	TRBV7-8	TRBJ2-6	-	TGTGCCAGCAGCTTCTCGACGAGGTGGATTGCTGGGGCCAACGTCCTGACTTTC	CASSFSTRWIAGANVLTF
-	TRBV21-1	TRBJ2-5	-	TGTGCCATCGACGGGAATCAAGAGACCCAGTACTTC	CAIDGNQETQYF
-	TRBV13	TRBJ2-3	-	TGTGCCAGCTTCGGGGGGCCCCGCACAGATACGCAGTATTTT	CASFGGPRTDTQYF
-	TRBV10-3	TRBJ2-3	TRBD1	TGTGCCATCAGTGAAGGGACAGGCCAAGATACGCAGTATTTT	CAISEGTGQDTQYF
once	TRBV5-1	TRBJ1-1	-	TGCGCCAGCAGCCCCCGCTCTTTCCCCCTCCTTGAAGCTTTCTTT	CASSPRSFPLLEAFF
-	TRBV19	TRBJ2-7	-	TGTGCCAGTAGTATAGAGGGGAGCTACGAGCAGTACTTC	CASSIEGSYEQYF
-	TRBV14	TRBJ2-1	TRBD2	TGTGCCAGCAGCCAAGGTAGCGGGAGACCCAATGAGCAGTTCTTC	CASSQGSGRPNEQFF
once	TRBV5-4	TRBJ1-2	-	TGTGCCAGCAGCTCCCGGGACACGGCGCGGGGCTATGGCTACACCTTC	CASSSRDTARGYGYTF
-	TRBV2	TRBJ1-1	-	TGTGCCAGCAGGGTTCCCCAGGGGAGCACTGAAGCTTTCTTT	CASRVPQGSTEAFF
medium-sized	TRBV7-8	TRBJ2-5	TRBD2	TGTGCCAGCAGCACCCCTAGCGGGGGGGCCGGAGAGACCCAGTACTTC	CASSTPSGGAGETQYF
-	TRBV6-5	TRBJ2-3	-	TGTGCCGAGGGACGGAGAGATACGCAGTATTTT	CAEGRRDTQYF
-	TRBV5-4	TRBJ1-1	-	TGTGCCAGCAGAGACAGGTTTGGGAACACTGAAGCTTTCTTT	CASRDRFGNTEAFF
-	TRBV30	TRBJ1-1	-	TGTGCCTGGAGTGTGGTTTCCGGTTTCGAACAAGCTTTCTTT	CAWSVVSGFEQAFF
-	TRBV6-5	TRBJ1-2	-	TGTGCCAGCAGTTGGGGAGAGGGGAGAGGCTACACCTTC	CASSWGEGRGYTF